This TCR beta chain stems from a study of T cell responses to AZD1222 COVID-19 vaccine. The data were produced by immunoSEQ multiplex PCR, yet TCRdb's version contains in-frame clones alone and is incomplete. The table records some 100,000 clones, roughly 90% of them present only once. CDR1 and CDR2 (germline): SEHNR, FQNEAQ (reference sequence). V dropped 5 bases and J dropped 3 bases, with 9 bases sitting between them. The length of the CDR3 is 13 residues. The sequencing used peripheral blood, collected 28 days after the second AZD1222 dose. This TCR was sampled from an adult who received the AZD1222 COVID-19 vaccine. V and J are TRBV7-9 and TRBJ2-3; unclear D gene. CDR3 coding DNA: TGTGCCAGCAGCCCGACCACGACAGATACGCAGTATTTT. As protein: CASSPTTTDTQYF.